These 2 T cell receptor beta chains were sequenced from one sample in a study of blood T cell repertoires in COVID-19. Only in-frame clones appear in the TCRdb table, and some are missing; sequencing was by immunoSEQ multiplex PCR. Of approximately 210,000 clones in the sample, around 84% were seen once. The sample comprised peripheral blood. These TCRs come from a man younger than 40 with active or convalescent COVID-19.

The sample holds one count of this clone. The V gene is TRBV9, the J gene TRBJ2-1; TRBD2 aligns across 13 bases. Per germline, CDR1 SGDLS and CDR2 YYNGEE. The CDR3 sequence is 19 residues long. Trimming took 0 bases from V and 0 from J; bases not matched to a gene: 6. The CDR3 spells CASSVGGLAGSGSYNEQFF. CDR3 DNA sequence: TGTGCCAGCAGCGTAGGGGGACTAGCGGGATCGGGCTCCTACAATGAGCAGTTCTTC.

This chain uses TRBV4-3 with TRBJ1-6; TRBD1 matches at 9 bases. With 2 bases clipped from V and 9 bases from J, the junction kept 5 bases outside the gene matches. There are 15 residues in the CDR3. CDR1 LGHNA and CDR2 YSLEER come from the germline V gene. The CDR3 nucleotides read TGCGCCAGCAGCCAACGGACAGGGGTGGGTTCACCCCTCCACTTT. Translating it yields CASSQRTGVGSPLHF.